The 13 T cell receptor beta chains below all came from one sample that was sequenced in a study of T cells in women clearing cervical HPV infection. TCRdb's copy holds only in-frame clones and misses some; the assay was immunoSEQ multiplex PCR. The listing contains roughly 20,000 clones. The specimen was blood buffy coat. These receptors all come from a woman between 18 and 75 years old with a cervical HPV16 infection that either progressed to CIN3+ or cleared (not recorded which).

On this clone: Read data end 3 residues before the CDR3 end; the end is taken from the germline J gene. This chain connects TRBV6-2 or TRBV6-3 to TRBJ1-1; no clear D gene. From germline, CDR1 is MNHEY and CDR2 SVGEGT. The CDR3 is made up of 15 amino acids. The CDR3 DNA, read in part, is TGTGCCAGCAGTTACCTAGCGGAGAACCAAGAGACA. It codes for CASSYLAENQET. The full CDR3 protein is CASSYLAENQETAFF.

The covered CDR3 bases are TGTGCCAGCAAGGACCGGGGTGCGTCGGAGACG. Amino acids: CASKDRGASET. The whole CDR3 region reads CASKDRGASETQYF. V is TRBV2 and J is TRBJ2-3; perhaps TRBD2 as D (5 bases). The DNA ends 3 residues before the CDR3 does, and the rest of the CDR3 is filled in from the germline J gene. The CDR3 spans 14 residues. The germline V gene has CDR1 SNHLY and CDR2 FYNNEI.

A word on this clone: Read data end 3 residues before the CDR3 end; the end is taken from the germline J gene. The chain is built from TRBV7-2 and TRBJ2-3; D gene ambiguous. In germline, CDR1 is SGHTA, CDR2 FQGNSA. The CDR3 contains 12 residues. CDR3 DNA (partial): TGTGCCAGCAGCTTTCACGCGGAGACG. The encoded protein is CASSFHAET. The whole CDR3 reads CASSFHAETQYF.

Concerning this clone itself: The CDR3 is cut off 3 residues early in the read; its end comes from the germline J gene. The rearrangement uses TRBV14 and TRBJ1-1; tentatively, D is TRBD1 (5 bases). With 1 base removed from V and 0 bases from J, the gap between germline ends came to 9 bases. In germline, CDR1 is SGHDN, CDR2 FVKESK. The CDR3 covers 15 residues. CDR3 DNA, as far as it was read: TGTGCCAGCAGCCAAGTAGGGACTTTGAACACTGAA. Protein: CASSQVGTLNTE. The whole CDR3 is CASSQVGTLNTEAFF.

The CDR3 bases that were read are TGTGCCAGCAGCCGACAGGCGGCAAACTATGGC. Its translation is CASSRQAANYG. The entire CDR3 is CASSRQAANYGYTF. V and J are TRBV6-2 or TRBV6-3 and TRBJ1-2, with D perhaps TRBD1 (6 bases). The read terminates 3 residues before the CDR3 end, so the remaining end is supplied by the germline J gene. The CDR3 is made up of 14 amino acids. With 6 bases removed from V and 2 bases from J, the gap between germline ends came to 13 bases. CDR1 and CDR2 from the germline V gene are MNHEY and SVGEGT.

Concerning this clone: The read is 3 residues too short to cover the CDR3 end, so that end is filled in from the germline J gene. V is TRBV10-3 and J is TRBJ2-3, with TRBD1 identical over 7 bases. Germline V gene sequence: CDR1 ENHRY, CDR2 SYGVKD. J lost 2 bases, V lost 0 bases, and 14 bases had no gene match. CDR3 length: 19 amino acids. CDR3 DNA (partial): TGTGCCATCAGTGAGTCGAATTTGATGGGGGACAGACACACAGATACG. Translating it yields CAISESNLMGDRHTDT. The complete CDR3 protein is CAISESNLMGDRHTDTQYF.

Concerning this clone: The CDR3 is cut off 3 residues early in the read; its end comes from the germline J gene. The V gene is TRBV7-3, the J gene TRBJ1-5; D is unresolved. CDR1 SGHTA and CDR2 FQGTGA come from the germline V gene. CDR3 length: 13 residues. V dropped 5 bases and J dropped 6 bases, with 11 bases sitting between them. The sequenced CDR3 bases are TGTGCCAGCAGCCAAACCGCAGGTCAGCCC. This codes for CASSQTAGQP. The full-length CDR3 reads as CASSQTAGQPQHF.

As to this clone: The read gets to within 3 residues of the CDR3 end, and the germline J gene fills in the rest. The J gene is TRBJ2-3, the V gene TRBV7-3, with TRBD2 matching over 10 bases. Per germline, CDR1 SGHTA and CDR2 FQGTGA. The CDR3 spans 15 residues. The chain's CDR3 is CASSLRGLAQETQYF. CDR3 DNA (partial): TGTGCCAGCAGCTTAAGGGGACTAGCGCAAGAGACG.

Note on this clone: The CDR3 goes on 3 residues after the read ends, and that part is filled in from the germline J gene. The genes are TRBV19 and TRBJ2-3, with D perhaps TRBD1 (6 bases). CDR1 LNHDA and CDR2 SQIVND come from the germline V gene (reference sequence). The CDR3 runs to 13 residues. The CDR3 sequence: CASSGGSSGTQYF. The CDR3 bases that were read are TGTGCCAGTAGTGGGGGCAGCTCGGGGACG.

For this clone: The read ends 3 residues before the CDR3 terminus; that terminus is restored from the germline J gene. The chain joins TRBV19 to TRBJ2-3, with D possibly being TRBD1 (5 bases). CDR3 size: 13 residues. Germline lookup yields CDR1 LNHDA and CDR2 SQIVND (reference sequence). The CDR3: CASSIRVHQPQYF. CDR3 bases read: TGTGCCAGTAGTATCAGGGTGCATCAGCCG. The complete variable domain, with remaining parts taken from reference TRBV19 and TRBJ2-3, reads DGGITQSPKYLFRKEGQNVTLSCEQNLNHDAMYWYRQDPGQGLRLIYYSQIVNDFQKGDIAEGYSVSREKKESFPLTVTSAQKNPTAFYLCASSIRVHQPQYFGPGTRLTVL.

Regarding this clone: The CDR3 end is not reached by the read, which stops 3 residues before it; the germline J gene fills it in. V gene TRBV6-7 combines with J gene TRBJ1-6; unclear D gene. TRBV6-7 is annotated as an ORF whose role is uncertain. CDR3 length equals 15 residues. Trimming left V 1 base short and J 4 bases short, with 8 bases between. Partial CDR3 DNA: TGTGCCAGCAGTTACTTCGGCGGTTATAATTCACCC. As protein: CASSYFGGYNSP. The whole CDR3 is CASSYFGGYNSPLHF.

Comment on this clone: The read finishes 3 residues shy of the CDR3 end, and the germline J gene is used to complete it. This chain uses TRBV5-6 with TRBJ1-1; TRBD1 agrees at 7 bases. Per the germline V gene, CDR1 is SGHDT and CDR2 is YYEEEE. CDR3 size: 14 residues. The trim removed 2 bases at V and 7 bases at J, leaving 8 bases unmatched. The chain's CDR3 is CASSFQNQGGEAFF. CDR3 bases read: TGTGCCAGCAGCTTCCAGAACCAGGGGGGTGAA.

Remarks on this clone: The CDR3 is cut off 3 residues early in the read; its end comes from the germline J gene. The chain joins TRBV6-2 or TRBV6-3 to TRBJ1-1; TRBD1 might be the D (6 bases). V was pared by 6 bases and J by 0 bases, with 20 bases between. This CDR3 spans 17 amino acids. Per germline, CDR1 MNHEY and CDR2 SVGEGT. The part of the CDR3 DNA that was read is TGTGCCAGCAGCGGACCAACAGGGAAGGGAGTGAACACTGAA. This codes for CASSGPTGKGVNTE. In full, the CDR3 reads CASSGPTGKGVNTEAFF.